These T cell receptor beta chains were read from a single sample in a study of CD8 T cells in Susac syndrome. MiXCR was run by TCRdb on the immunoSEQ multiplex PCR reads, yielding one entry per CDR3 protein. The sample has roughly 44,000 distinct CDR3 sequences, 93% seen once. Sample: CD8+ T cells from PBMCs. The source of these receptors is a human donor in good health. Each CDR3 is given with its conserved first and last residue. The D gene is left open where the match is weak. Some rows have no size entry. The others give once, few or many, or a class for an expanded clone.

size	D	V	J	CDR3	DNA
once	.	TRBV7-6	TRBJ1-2	CASSLAGGTPKYGYTF	TGTGCCAGCAGCTTAGCGGGCGGGACTCCTAAGTATGGCTACACCTTC
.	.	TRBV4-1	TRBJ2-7	CASSQGASDTYEQYF	TGCGCCAGCAGCCAAGGTGCTAGCGACACCTACGAGCAGTACTTC
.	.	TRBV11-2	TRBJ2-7	CASSLSYGGYEQYF	TGTGCCAGCAGCTTGAGCTATGGCGGCTACGAGCAGTACTTC
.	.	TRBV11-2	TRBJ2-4	CASSPSGENIQYF	TGTGCCAGCAGCCCTTCCGGGGAAAACATTCAGTACTTC
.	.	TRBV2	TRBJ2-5	CASSEQGMGNKETQYF	TGTGCCAGCAGTGAACAGGGAATGGGGAATAAGGAGACCCAGTACTTC
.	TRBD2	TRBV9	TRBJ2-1	CASSVVGGVSYNEQFF	TGTGCCAGCAGCGTAGTGGGAGGGGTCTCCTACAATGAGCAGTTCTTC
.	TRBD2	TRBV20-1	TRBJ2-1	CSARGGLREGRYGEQFF	TGCAGTGCTAGGGGGGGGTTGCGGGAGGGAAGGTACGGCGAGCAGTTCTTC
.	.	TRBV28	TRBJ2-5	CASSQDRYQETQYF	TGTGCCAGCAGTCAGGACAGATACCAAGAGACCCAGTACTTC
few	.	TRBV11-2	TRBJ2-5	CASSLGGPETQYF	TGTGCCAGCAGCTTAGGAGGGCCTGAGACCCAGTACTTC
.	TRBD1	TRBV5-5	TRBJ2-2	CASLDRAHTNTGELFF	TGTGCCAGCCTAGACAGGGCTCATACGAACACCGGGGAGCTGTTTTTT
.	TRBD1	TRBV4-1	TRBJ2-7	CASSPRGQGPYEQYF	TGCGCCAGCAGCCCACGTGGACAGGGACCCTACGAGCAGTACTTC
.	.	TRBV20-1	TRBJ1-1	CSAIEENTEAFF	TGCAGTGCTATTGAGGAGAACACTGAAGCTTTCTTT
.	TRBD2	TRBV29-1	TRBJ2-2	CSVEVLSGANTGELFF	TGCAGCGTTGAGGTACTCAGCGGGGCGAACACCGGGGAGCTGTTTTTT
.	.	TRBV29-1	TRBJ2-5	CSVGGENQETQYF	TGCAGCGTCGGAGGGGAGAACCAAGAGACCCAGTACTTC
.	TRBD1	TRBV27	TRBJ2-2	CASTLWTGVDTGELFF	TGTGCCAGCACCCTATGGACAGGGGTCGACACCGGGGAGCTGTTTTTT
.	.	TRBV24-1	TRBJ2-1	CATSDLGRAGNEQFF	TGTGCCACCAGTGATTTGGGCAGGGCTGGGAATGAGCAGTTCTTC
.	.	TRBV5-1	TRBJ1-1	CASSLGFGLNTEAFF	TGCGCCAGCAGCTTGGGGTTCGGGCTGAACACTGAAGCTTTCTTT
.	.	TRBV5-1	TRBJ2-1	CASSLDGSSYNKQFF	TGCGCCAGCAGCTTGGACGGTAGCTCCTACAATAAGCAGTTCTTC
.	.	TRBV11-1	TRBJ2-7	CASSLPGLTYEQYF	TGTGCCAGCAGCTTGCCCGGGTTAACCTACGAGCAGTACTTC